One and the same sample provided the 22 T cell receptor beta chains below, sequenced in a study of blood T cell repertoires in COVID-19. Measured with immunoSEQ multiplex PCR; TCRdb has only the in-frame clones, and not every one. The sample lists roughly 56,000 clones, roughly 89% occurring once. The sequencing sample was made of peripheral blood. The origin of the receptors is a man between 60 and 75 years old with active COVID-19.

This chain uses TRBV9 with TRBJ2-2; 10 nucleotides line up with TRBD2. The length of the CDR3 is 17 residues. Germline V gene data show CDR1 as SGDLS and CDR2 as YYNGEE. V lost 0 bases and J lost 2; bases outside the gene matches: 4. CDR3 nucleotides: TGTGCCAGCAGCGTAGCTTCTAGCGGGGGTAACACCGGGGAGCTGTTTTTT. It translates to CASSVASSGGNTGELFF.

The chain carries TRBV14 and TRBJ1-1; perhaps TRBD1 as D (5 bases). V shed 5 bases and J shed 5 bases, with 15 bases lying between them. This CDR3 is built from 14 residues. From germline, CDR1 is SGHDN and CDR2 FVKESK. CDR3 loop: CASSLTGFGTEAFF. CDR3 DNA sequence: TGTGCCAGCAGCTTAACAGGCTTCGGGACTGAAGCTTTCTTT.

In this sample, this clone turned up once. The chain is built from TRBV11-2 and TRBJ2-3, with TRBD2 as a possible D gene (5 bases). V dropped 1 base and J dropped 5 bases, with 10 bases sitting between them. Germline CDR1 reads SGHAT; CDR2 reads FQNNGV. The CDR3 contains 14 residues. CDR3 residues: CASSLGDYEDTQYF. The CDR3 DNA follows: TGTGCCAGCAGCTTAGGAGACTACGAAGATACGCAGTATTTT.

This clone was seen just once. V and J are TRBV5-1 and TRBJ1-6, with 8 bases matching TRBD1. The CDR3 runs to 15 residues. The germline V gene has CDR1 SGHRS and CDR2 YFSETQ. V gave up 1 base and J gave up 4 bases; unmatched junction bases: 1. CDR3 sequence: CASSLRTGYNSPLHF. For the CDR3, the DNA is TGCGCCAGCAGCTTGAGGACAGGGTATAATTCACCCCTCCACTTT.

V is TRBV7-9 and J is TRBJ2-5; 7 bases line up with TRBD2. The germline V gene has CDR1 SEHNR and CDR2 FQNEAQ (reference sequence). Germline trimming cut 1 base from V and 5 bases from J; bases unmatched to any gene: 7. CDR3 length equals 15 residues. CDR3 residues: CASSLDDAGVETQYF. The CDR3 region has the DNA TGTGCCAGCAGCTTAGATGACGCGGGGGTCGAGACCCAGTACTTC.

The V call is TRBV5-1, the J call TRBJ1-4; D call uncertain. This CDR3 has 15 amino acids. Germline assignment: CDR1 SGHRS and CDR2 YFSETQ. Trimming took off 0 bases at V and 0 bases at J, with 6 bases between the two ends. This CDR3 reads CASSLEGATNEKLFF. The CDR3 DNA reads TGCGCCAGCAGCTTGGAGGGAGCAACTAATGAAAAACTGTTTTTT.

The genes are TRBV19 and TRBJ2-2, with a weak D call TRBD1 (5 bases). Between the trimmed V and J ends, which lost 2 bases and 5 bases, there was a span of 9 bases. The CDR3 has 14 amino acids. The germline gives CDR1 LNHDA, CDR2 SQIVND (reference sequence). This CDR3 reads CASSIKQETGELFF. CDR3 coding DNA: TGTGCCAGTAGTATAAAACAGGAGACCGGGGAGCTGTTTTTT.

In nucleotides, the CDR3 is TGTGCCAGCAGCCAGCCTAGGGGGCGGGATGAAAAACTGTTTTTT. It encodes CASSQPRGRDEKLFF. The V and J genes are TRBV3-1 (or the pseudogene TRBV3-2) and TRBJ1-4, with TRBD1 matching 7 bases. This CDR3 spans 15 amino acids. V was pared by 3 bases and J by 6 bases, with 7 bases of the junction left unmatched. In germline, CDR1 is LGHDT, CDR2 YNNKEL (reference sequence).

This chain joins TRBV28 and TRBJ1-5; maybe TRBD1 (5 bases). The CDR3 is 13 amino acids. The germline CDR1 and CDR2 sequences are MDHEN and SYDVKM. Trimming left V 6 bases short and J 2 bases short, with 8 bases between. CDR3 in DNA: TGTGCCAGCAGGGGGACTGGCAATCAGCCCCAGCATTTT. This encodes CASRGTGNQPQHF.

This clone was recorded a few times. The chain employs TRBV7-6 and TRBJ2-7, with D possibly being TRBD2 (5 bases). The CDR3 has 14 amino acids. The V end was cut by 1 base, the J end by 2 bases, with 9 bases between. Germline lookup yields CDR1 SGHVS and CDR2 FNYEAQ. In DNA form, the CDR3 reads TGTGCCAGCAGCTTAGGCGGGTCTACCTACGAGCAGTACTTC. This codes for CASSLGGSTYEQYF.

The rearrangement uses TRBV20-1 and TRBJ1-4, with a weak D call TRBD1 (5 bases). The germline CDR1 and CDR2 sequences are DFQATT and SNEGSKA (reference sequence). V lost 3 bases, J lost 4 bases, and 15 bases lay in between. This CDR3 is 15 amino acids long. The CDR3 reads CSASTPPGYNEKLFF. In nucleotides, the CDR3 is TGCAGTGCTAGTACCCCCCCAGGGTATAATGAAAAACTGTTTTTT.

V usage is TRBV6-5 and J usage is TRBJ2-4; D gene uncertain. Trimming removed 7 bases at V and 11 bases at J, with 21 bases between. CDR1 is MNHEY and CDR2 is SVGAGI in the germline V gene. The CDR3 totals 14 residues. CDR3 DNA: TGTGCCAGCACCTCCGGAGTCAAAGCGACGGTTCAGTACTTC. Protein sequence: CASTSGVKATVQYF.

This chain joins TRBV29-1 and TRBJ1-1; no clear D. Trimming cost V 1 base and J 1 base, with 7 bases left between them. The germline gives CDR1 SQVTM, CDR2 ANQGSEA. This CDR3 region has 13 residues. CDR3 in amino acids: CSVEARQNTEAFF. CDR3 in DNA: TGCAGCGTTGAAGCGAGGCAGAACACTGAAGCTTTCTTT.

The CDR3 loop reads CASSLWGSSGNTIYF. For the CDR3, the DNA is TGTGCCAGCAGTTTATGGGGGAGCTCTGGAAACACCATATATTTT. The chain carries TRBV28 and TRBJ1-3; D gene ambiguous. The CDR3 is 15 residues long. The germline V and J ends were trimmed by 0 bases and 0 bases, with 6 bases remaining between them. Germline V gene sequence: CDR1 MDHEN, CDR2 SYDVKM.

CDR3 region: CASSPGLAGAAETQYF. The CDR3 DNA follows: TGTGCCAGCAGCCCTGGACTAGCGGGAGCGGCAGAGACCCAGTACTTC. V and J are TRBV14 and TRBJ2-5, with 13 bases that match TRBD2. The germline CDR1 and CDR2 sequences are SGHDN and FVKESK. This CDR3 has 16 amino acids. V was clipped by 4 bases and J by 4 bases; unmatched bases: 6.

This clone was counted a single time. The gene calls are TRBV5-4 and TRBJ2-7, with TRBD2 as a possible D gene (7 bases). The CDR3 runs 14 residues. Germline CDR1 is SGHNT and CDR2 is YYREEE (reference sequence). The ends were cut back, 5 bases at V and 5 bases at J, with 17 bases in the middle. Written as DNA, the CDR3 is TGTGCCAGCAGTCCGGTTGGGGGGGCAGACGAGCAGTACTTC. Encoded protein: CASSPVGGADEQYF.

The genes are TRBV7-3 and TRBJ2-4, with 7 bases fitting TRBD2. The germline V gene encodes CDR1 SGHTA and CDR2 FQGTGA. The CDR3 is made up of 16 amino acids. With V trimmed by 3 bases and J by 1 base, 6 bases remained unmatched. CDR3 loop: CASSFGGNGAKNIQYF. Written as DNA, the CDR3 is TGTGCCAGCAGCTTCGGGGGGAATGGCGCCAAAAACATTCAGTACTTC.

This sequence joins TRBV5-6 and TRBJ1-6; D perhaps matches TRBD1 (6 bases). This CDR3 spans 14 amino acids. Germline V gene sequence: CDR1 SGHDT, CDR2 YYEEEE. V lost 4 bases, J lost 10 bases, and 15 bases lay in between. Written as DNA, the CDR3 is TGTGCCAGCAGCCTCCACGGACAGACCTCACCCCTCCACTTT. This translates into CASSLHGQTSPLHF.

The count of this clone is one. The chain employs TRBV5-1 and TRBJ1-4, with D tentatively TRBD1 (6 bases). Germline CDR1 is SGHRS and CDR2 is YFSETQ. Trimming shortened V by 0 bases and J by 5 bases, and 14 bases separated the two germline ends. The CDR3 contains 16 residues. The CDR3 region is CASSLVGGRGNEKLFF. The CDR3 nucleotides read TGCGCCAGCAGCTTGGTAGGAGGCAGGGGAAATGAAAAACTGTTTTTT.

The chain employs TRBV2 and TRBJ1-1, with D tentatively TRBD1 (6 bases). The CDR3 covers 13 residues. With 8 bases removed from V and 1 base from J, the gap between germline ends came to 11 bases. The germline V gene has CDR1 SNHLY and CDR2 FYNNEI. The CDR3 DNA reads as TGTGCCAGCCGAACAGGGCCGAACACTGAAGCTTTCTTT. Protein: CASRTGPNTEAFF.

The rearrangement joins TRBV9 to TRBJ2-3, with D perhaps matching TRBD1 (6 bases). V lost 0 bases and J 6 bases, leaving 14 bases between the germline ends. CDR1 and CDR2 (germline): SGDLS, YYNGEE. The CDR3 sequence is 15 residues long. For the CDR3, the DNA is TGTGCCAGCAGCGTAGCTGGACAGCCTCAGGATACGCAGTATTTT. The encoded protein is CASSVAGQPQDTQYF.

This chain joins TRBV6-2 or TRBV6-3 and TRBJ1-4; unclear D gene. The V gene's germline CDR1 is MNHEY and CDR2 SVGEGT. The CDR3 is 11 amino acids. V gave up 2 bases and J gave up 8 bases, with 3 bases separating them. CDR3 bases: TGTGCCAGCAGTTACGAGGAAAAACTGTTTTTT. Protein sequence: CASSYEEKLFF.